One and the same sample provided the 15 T cell receptor beta chains below, sequenced in a study of blood T cell repertoires in COVID-19. TCRdb's table, derived via immunoSEQ multiplex PCR, lists solely in-frame clones and lacks some. The sample includes around 99,000 clones, over 75% of them seen just once. The sample was peripheral blood. The receptors derive from a woman in her forties or fifties with acute or convalescent COVID-19.

This clone has just one count. The chain uses TRBV6-1 and TRBJ1-1; 7 positions agree with TRBD1. This CDR3 is 13 amino acids long. CDR1 is MNHNS and CDR2 is SASEGT in the germline V gene. The J segment lost 1 base and the V segment lost 10 bases, leaving 6 bases of the junction unmatched. Here the CDR3 reads CATTGQWNTEAFF. Written as DNA, the CDR3 is TGTGCCACAACGGGACAGTGGAACACTGAAGCTTTCTTT.

The chain uses TRBV11-2 and TRBJ1-6; D might be TRBD1 (6 bases). There are 14 residues in the CDR3. The germline gives CDR1 SGHAT, CDR2 FQNNGV. The ends were cut back, 3 bases at V and 7 bases at J, with 10 bases in the middle. CDR3 DNA: TGTGCCAGCAGCTTTTTCCAGGGGAATTCACCCCTCCACTTT. It translates to CASSFFQGNSPLHF.

The chain recombines TRBV2 with TRBJ2-7, with D possibly TRBD1 on 5 matching bases. Per the germline V gene, CDR1 is SNHLY and CDR2 is FYNNEI. Trimming pared 4 bases from V and 3 bases from J, leaving 10 bases between. This CDR3 has 13 amino acids. CDR3 in amino acids: CASSGQGLYEQYF. The CDR3 region has the DNA TGTGCCAGCAGTGGTCAGGGTCTCTACGAGCAGTACTTC.

The chain employs TRBV7-8 and TRBJ1-2; TRBD1 might be the D (6 bases). Trimming shortened V by 1 base and J by 8 bases, and 17 bases separated the two germline ends. Germline V gene lookup returns CDR1 SGHVS and CDR2 FQNEAQ. The length of the CDR3 is 15 residues. The DNA of the CDR3 is TGTGCCAGCAGCTTAGACTTAGGCACAGGGAGAGGCTACACCTTC. Amino acid sequence: CASSLDLGTGRGYTF.

This chain joins TRBV11-1 and TRBJ2-7, with 7 bases aligning to TRBD2. The CDR3 is made up of 16 amino acids. Trimming took 5 bases from V and 1 from J; bases not matched to a gene: 11. Germline V CDR1 and CDR2: SGHAT, FQDESV (reference sequence). Written as DNA, the CDR3 is TGTGCCAGCAGCCCTTGGGCTAGCGGAACTTCCTACGAGCAGTACTTC. Translation: CASSPWASGTSYEQYF.

The V gene is TRBV27, the J gene TRBJ2-3; 10 positions match TRBD1. The CDR3 has 16 residues. The V gene end was trimmed by 5 bases and the J gene end by 11 bases; junction bases not matched to a gene: 16. From germline, CDR1 is MNHEY and CDR2 SMNVEV (reference sequence). CDR3 sequence (DNA): TGTGCCAGCAGTCTCCAAACCGGGACAGGGGTGGGTATGCAGTATTTT. Protein: CASSLQTGTGVGMQYF.

This chain joins TRBV2 and TRBJ1-2; a possible D gene is TRBD1 (5 bases). The CDR3 runs to 15 residues. The germline CDR1 and CDR2 sequences are SNHLY and FYNNEI. With 1 base removed from V and 3 bases from J, the gap between germline ends came to 12 bases. CDR3 sequence (DNA): TGTGCCAGCAGTGAAGAGGCTGGCAGGGACTATGGCTACACCTTC. Translated: CASSEEAGRDYGYTF.

The V and J genes are TRBV7-2 and TRBJ2-3, with D hard to call. This CDR3 region has 12 residues. V lost 1 base and J 11 bases, leaving 10 bases between the germline ends. CDR1 and CDR2 from the germline V gene are SGHTA and FQGNSA. CDR3 DNA: TGTGCCAGCAGCTTAGATGTCGAGAAGCAGTATTTT. Translated: CASSLDVEKQYF.

The chain carries TRBV30 and TRBJ1-2; D uncertain. The CDR3 extends over 9 amino acids. Germline CDR1 is GTSNPN and CDR2 is SVGIG (reference sequence). Deletions cut 8 bases from V and 8 bases from J, with 9 bases between. This CDR3 reads CAASGGYTF. The CDR3 DNA sequence: TGTGCCGCATCGGGGGGCTACACCTTC.

The rearrangement joins TRBV10-3 to TRBJ2-5, with TRBD1 as a possible D gene (7 bases). This CDR3 is built from 14 residues. Trimming took 3 bases from V and 3 from J, leaving 11 bases between them. Germline V gene lookup returns CDR1 ENHRY and CDR2 SYGVKD. The CDR3 sequence is CAISDSRGEETQYF. CDR3 DNA sequence: TGTGCCATCAGTGATAGCAGGGGGGAAGAGACCCAGTACTTC.

The chain joins TRBV10-3 to TRBJ2-7; D possibly corresponds to TRBD2 (5 bases). The CDR3 contains 13 residues. CDR1 ENHRY and CDR2 SYGVKD come from the germline V gene. Trimming pared 6 bases from V and 2 bases from J, leaving 11 bases between. As DNA, the CDR3 is TGTGCCATCAGCCCGGAGGAGGCCTACGAGCAGTACTTC. Translation: CAISPEEAYEQYF.

CDR3 region: CASSLTGANTEAFF. The CDR3, as DNA: TGTGCCAGCAGCTTGACAGGGGCGAACACTGAAGCTTTCTTT. The V gene is TRBV11-2, the J gene TRBJ1-1; 8 nucleotides agree with TRBD1. Germline assignment: CDR1 SGHAT and CDR2 FQNNGV. V shed 3 bases and J 1 base; nucleotides not matched to a gene: 1. This CDR3 region has 14 residues.

This sequence joins TRBV9 and TRBJ2-6; 7 nucleotides match TRBD1. The CDR3 runs to 17 residues. V lost 4 bases, J lost 0 bases, and 7 bases stayed unmatched. Germline V gene data show CDR1 as SGDLS and CDR2 as YYNGEE. CDR3 sequence: CASSPRTGDSGANVLTF. The CDR3 DNA follows: TGTGCCAGCAGCCCGAGGACAGGCGACTCTGGGGCCAACGTCCTGACTTTC.

This chain links TRBV10-2 with TRBJ1-4, with 10 bases that match TRBD1. Looked up from germline, CDR1 is WSHSY and CDR2 is SAAADI. V gave up 8 bases and J gave up 0 bases; unmatched junction bases: 9. CDR3 length: 17 residues. The CDR3 coding sequence is TGCGCCAGCCGGGGGGGGACAGGGGAGGCAACTAATGAAAAACTGTTTTTT. Its protein is CASRGGTGEATNEKLFF.

The chain uses TRBV28 and TRBJ1-2, with a possible D match to TRBD1 (6 bases). CDR1 is MDHEN, CDR2 SYDVKM, per germline. Trimming shortened V by 2 bases and J by 6 bases, and 22 bases separated the two germline ends. The CDR3 runs to 17 residues. The CDR3 protein is CASSLGVGGVSLNGYTF. The CDR3 DNA follows: TGTGCCAGCAGTTTAGGGGTAGGGGGAGTCAGTCTCAATGGCTACACCTTC.